The TCR beta chain described here comes from a study of blood T cell repertoires in COVID-19. As for the study in general: COVID-19 samples collected from the United States, Italy and Spain covered acute and convalescent phases.

The data were produced by immunoSEQ multiplex PCR, yet TCRdb's version contains in-frame clones alone and is incomplete. The sample has roughly 230,000 clones; more than 65% are singletons. This clone showed up just once. Everyone who took part was roughly 18 to 89 years old, and they came from 24 US areas. The CDR3 has 18 residues. Germline V gene sequence: CDR1 SGHVS, CDR2 FQNEAQ. Trimming took off 4 bases at V and 0 bases at J, with 16 bases between the two ends. The material sequenced was PBMCs or T cells enriched from blood (not recorded which). This sequence joins TRBV7-8 and TRBJ2-6; D might be TRBD1 (5 bases). The receptor's source is a man in his forties or fifties who had recovered from COVID-19. CDR3 nucleotide sequence: TGTGCCAGCAGCTCCCCCCAGGGTGCTTTCTCTGGGGCCAACGTCCTGACTTTC. Protein sequence: CASSSPQGAFSGANVLTF. The complete variable domain, with remaining parts taken from reference TRBV7-8 and TRBJ2-6, reads GAGVSQSPRYKVAKRGQDVALRCDPISGHVSLFWYQQALGQGPEFLTYFQNEAQLDKSGLPSDRFFAERPEGSVSTLKIQRTQQEDSAVYLCASSSPQGAFSGANVLTFGAGSRLTVL.